What follows is one TCR beta chain and its context. Participants spanned ages about 18 to 90 years and resided in about 25 US areas. Participants reported their clinical history, and cohort assignment relied on those reports. Per the original data handling: Reference gene primer amplification gave nucleated cell count estimates. Clones were sequenced by immunoSEQ multiplex PCR, and TCRdb holds only the in-frame ones, with some missing. Clone size and the V and J calls come from that table; the DNA yielded D and trimming. This sample yields more than 250,000 clones, of which approximately 90% are seen a single time; 8% to 13% belongs to the top ten. This sample is drawn from a study of blood T cell repertoires in COVID-19. The overall study: T cells, B-cell-depleted T cells, or PBMCs provided the cDNA or gDNA that served as material.

With 3 bases removed from V and 4 bases from J, the gap between germline ends came to 16 bases. CDR1 and CDR2 from the germline V gene are SGDLS and YYNGEE. This CDR3 contains 16 residues. This receptor was identified in a woman aged 18-30 years who had recovered from COVID-19. The chain is built from TRBV9 and TRBJ2-2; D might be TRBD1 (7 bases). The specimen was PBMCs or T cells enriched from blood (not recorded which). CDR3: CASSETSGGFTGELFF. The DNA for the CDR3 is TGTGCCAGCAGCGAAACCTCAGGGGGGTTCACCGGGGAGCTGTTTTTT.